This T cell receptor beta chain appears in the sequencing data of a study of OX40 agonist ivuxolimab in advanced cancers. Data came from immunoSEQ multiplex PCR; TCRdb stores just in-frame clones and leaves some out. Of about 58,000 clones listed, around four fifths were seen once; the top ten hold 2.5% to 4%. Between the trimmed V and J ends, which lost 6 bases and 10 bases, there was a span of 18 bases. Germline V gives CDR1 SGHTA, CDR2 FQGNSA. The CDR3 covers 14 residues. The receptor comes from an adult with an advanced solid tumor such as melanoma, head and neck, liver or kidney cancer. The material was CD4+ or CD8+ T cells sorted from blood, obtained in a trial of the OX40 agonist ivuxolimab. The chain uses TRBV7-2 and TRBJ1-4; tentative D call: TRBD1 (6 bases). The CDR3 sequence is CASRTSRGGGKLFF. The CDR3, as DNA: TGTGCCAGCAGGACAAGTAGGGGGGGAGGAAAACTGTTTTTT.